The 8 T cell receptor beta chains presented below share a single source sample, sequenced in a study of cytomegalovirus exposure and HLA in healthy donors. The PCR made use of 60 Vbeta and 13 Jbeta primers. Here immunoSEQ multiplex PCR was the method, and the copy in TCRdb shows in-frame clones only, minus some. The data contain around 90,000 clones, approximately 68% of them singletons. Material: PBMCs. These receptors were collected from a boy between 10 and 17 years old in good health and CMV-seropositive.

The V call is TRBV6-5, the J call TRBJ1-2; 7 bases line up with TRBD1. The CDR3 runs 16 residues. The V gene end was trimmed by 4 bases and the J gene end by 4 bases; junction bases not matched to a gene: 12. Germline CDR1 MNHEY, CDR2 SVGAGI. CDR3: CASSSVTGVGFYGYTF. In nucleotides, the CDR3 is TGTGCCAGCAGTTCGGTAACAGGGGTCGGATTCTATGGCTACACCTTC.

This chain links TRBV6-5 with TRBJ2-5; D gene ambiguous. The tail of the sequence fits TRBJ2-7 better, so the J call may be wrong. Germline assignment: CDR1 MNHEY and CDR2 SVGAGI. CDR3 length: 11 residues. The DNA of the CDR3 is TGTGCCAGCAGTCTCGTCTACGAGCAGTACTTC. As protein: CASSLVYEQYF.

The chain joins TRBV18 to TRBJ1-5, with TRBD1 identical over 8 bases. This CDR3 has 18 amino acids. CDR1 KGHSH and CDR2 LQKENI come from the germline V gene. V shed 6 bases and J 6 bases; nucleotides not matched to a gene: 19. As DNA, the CDR3 is TGTGCCAGCTCCCTCCGGACAGGGAGTTTCAATTCAAGTCAGCCCCAGCATTTT. Its protein product is CASSLRTGSFNSSQPQHF.

This chain's CDR3 is CASSPQTGLSTEAFF. CDR3 coding DNA: TGTGCCAGCAGCCCTCAGACAGGTCTATCCACTGAAGCTTTCTTT. The chain couples TRBV9 to TRBJ1-1; D is perhaps TRBD1 (6 bases). Trimming took 4 bases from V and 4 from J, leaving 17 bases between them. The CDR3 sequence is 15 residues long. The germline V gene encodes CDR1 SGDLS and CDR2 YYNGEE.

This clone appeared once. This rearrangement joins TRBV5-1 to TRBJ2-2; TRBD1 aligns across 10 bases. V was pared by 2 bases and J by 5 bases, with 12 bases of the junction left unmatched. The V gene's germline CDR1 is SGHRS and CDR2 YFSETQ. The CDR3 has 18 residues. The CDR3 sequence: CASSFRNTGQGVTGELFF. The CDR3 DNA follows: TGCGCCAGCAGCTTCAGGAATACAGGACAGGGGGTAACCGGGGAGCTGTTTTTT. The full variable domain, rest sourced from reference TRBV5-1 and TRBJ2-2, is KAGVTQTPRYLIKTRGQQVTLSCSPISGHRSVSWYQQTPGQGLQFLFEYFSETQRNKGNFPGRFSGRQFSNSRSEMNVSTLELGDSALYLCASSFRNTGQGVTGELFFGEGSRLTVL.

This clone was counted a few times. This chain uses TRBV10-2 with TRBJ2-7; D might be TRBD2 (5 bases). This CDR3 contains 17 residues. The germline V gene has CDR1 WSHSY and CDR2 SAAADI. The V gene lost 5 bases and the J gene lost 5 bases, with 25 bases spanning the gap. The CDR3 DNA is TGCGCCAGCAGTTTCGGTTTTCGGGCTCTCCGGGATAACGAGCAGTACTTC. This encodes CASSFGFRALRDNEQYF.

The V and J genes are TRBV15 and TRBJ2-7; no clear D gene. The germline CDR1 and CDR2 sequences are LNHNV and YYDKDF (reference sequence). CDR3 size: 15 residues. V was shortened by 0 bases and J by 5 bases, with 14 bases between the two germline ends. The CDR3 DNA reads TGTGCCACCAGCAGAGATGACTCAGACTTCCACGAGCAGTACTTC. It specifies CATSRDDSDFHEQYF.

The genes are TRBV7-9 and TRBJ2-5, with D unclear. V was pared by 1 base and J by 5 bases, with 5 bases between. This CDR3 has 12 amino acids. Germline lookup yields CDR1 SEHNR and CDR2 FQNEAQ (reference sequence). The CDR3 spells CASSLVEETQYF. CDR3 coding DNA: TGTGCCAGCAGCTTAGTAGAGGAGACCCAGTACTTC.